This T cell receptor beta chain was profiled in a study of T cell repertoires in cytomegalovirus infection (dated by TCRdb to the late 2010s). Broadly, across the study: The peptide stimulations were aimed at well-studied HLA-B-restricted epitopes as well as recently identified HLA-C-restricted CMV epitopes, whose presentation resists viral immunomodulation. The HLA type of each donor mattered for the analysis, because public TCR beta signatures pointed to carriage of CMV infection along with the matching HLA type.

This clonotype was recorded a few times. It lacks a known antigen. There are no base qualities to consult, and no much larger clone falls within one base. The treatment or condition label corresponds to: in vitro stimulation with specific CMV peptide epitopes to enrich CMV-specific T cells. Sequenced using an Illumina HiSeq 1500. Using fastp at Q25 and MiXCR, TCRdb reprocessed the public reads and kept productive beta chains. Entries that share a CDR3 protein sequence are merged under the most common genes and DNA. A total of about 310,000 distinct CDR3 sequences appear in this sample, just under 25% of them only once. The top ten clones comprise 13% of the sample. Points the paper makes about the study in general: Carriers of CMV infection plus the relevant HLA type were discriminated by the cumulative frequency of public TCR beta family members in the study cohort and in an independent roughly 370-donor cohort. The ex vivo response was dominated by HLA-C-restricted CMV-specific TCR beta clonotypes, and the single most frequent clonotype in two of eight donors was supplied by these HLA-C-restricted clonotypes.

Deletion took 11 bases off V and 1 base off J, with a span of 17 bases between the germline ends. CDR1 and CDR2 are read off the germline V gene as SGHTA and FQGTGA. The CDR3, cysteine through phenylalanine, is 14 amino acids long. The retained sequence is limited to the CDR3, 42 bases, with the frame set at the first base. Here the sequenced sample was cultured PBMCs, taken from culture after CMV antigen stimulation. The sequence was obtained from a human donor in good health (CMV status not recorded). Some clones in this sample may be carry-over from other donors' samples. The chain joins TRBV7-3 to TRBJ1-1, with the D segment identity uncertain. The sequenced DNA is TGTGCCTGCTCGGCGATCGGGAGGAACACTGAAGCTTTCTTT. Protein translation: CACSAIGRNTEAFF.